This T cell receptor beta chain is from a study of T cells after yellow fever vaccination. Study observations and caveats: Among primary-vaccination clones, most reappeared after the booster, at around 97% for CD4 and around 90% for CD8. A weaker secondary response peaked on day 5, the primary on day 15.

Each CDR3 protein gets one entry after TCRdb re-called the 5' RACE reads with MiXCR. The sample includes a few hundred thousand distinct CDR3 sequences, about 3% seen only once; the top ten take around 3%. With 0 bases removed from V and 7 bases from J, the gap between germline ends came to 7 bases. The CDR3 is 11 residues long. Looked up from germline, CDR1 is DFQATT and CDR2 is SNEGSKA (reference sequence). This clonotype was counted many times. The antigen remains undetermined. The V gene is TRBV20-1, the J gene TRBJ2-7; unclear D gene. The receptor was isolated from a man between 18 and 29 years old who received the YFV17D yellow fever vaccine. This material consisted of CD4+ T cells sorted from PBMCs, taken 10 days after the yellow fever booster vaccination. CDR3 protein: CSAREVGEQYF. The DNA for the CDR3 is TGCAGTGCTAGAGAGGTGGGGGAGCAGTACTTC.